This T cell receptor beta chain was retrieved from a study of blood T cell repertoires in COVID-19. Sequencing used immunoSEQ multiplex PCR; TCRdb keeps in-frame clones, though not all of them. This table has about 280,000 clones, 65% to 90% appearing once. The CDR3 is made up of 16 amino acids. CDR1 is SGHKS and CDR2 is YYEKEE in the germline V gene (reference sequence). The J segment lost 0 bases and the V segment lost 1 base, leaving 5 bases of the junction unmatched. The sequenced material came from peripheral blood. This chain links TRBV5-5 with TRBJ2-5, with 8 bases that match TRBD2. The receptor was isolated from a human donor in a cohort sampled during active COVID-19. The CDR3 reads CASSLLAGKYQETQYF. CDR3 DNA sequence: TGTGCCAGCAGCTTGTTAGCGGGGAAGTACCAAGAGACCCAGTACTTC.